This T cell receptor beta chain was sequenced for a study of blood T cell repertoires in COVID-19. For the study at large: Nucleic acid was either cDNA or gDNA, and it came from T cells, B-cell-depleted T cells, or PBMCs.

The protocol was immunoSEQ multiplex PCR, while the TCRdb copy is restricted to in-frame clones and leaves out a portion. There are 120,000 or so clones in the sample; around 81% occur only once, and 10% to 15% lies in the top ten. There are 12 residues in the CDR3. CDR1 and CDR2 from the germline V gene are MNHEY and SVGAGI. J lost 4 bases, V lost 8 bases, and 4 bases had no gene match. The sample was peripheral blood. The TCR sequence derives from a man in his 60s with acute or convalescent COVID-19. V is TRBV6-5 and J is TRBJ1-2; TRBD1 matches at 7 bases. The CDR3 DNA follows: TGTGCCAGCGGGGACAGAAGCTATGGCTACACCTTC. Translating gives CASGDRSYGYTF.